The rows below give T cell receptor beta chains drawn from one sample of a study of early T cells in non-severe SARS-CoV-2 infection. TCRdb redid the calling of the 5' RACE reads with MiXCR, one entry per CDR3 protein. Of 60,000 to 65,000 distinct CDR3 sequences in the sample, 8% to 9% were seen once. This material consisted of whole blood, taken at baseline. These receptors were taken from an adult who was a healthcare worker with PCR-confirmed SARS-CoV-2 infection or an uninfected control (not recorded which). Each CDR3 is given with its conserved first and last residue. D genes are given only for firm matches. Size is stated for part of the rows, as once, few or many counts, or as a class when the clone is expanded.

>once|TRBD2|TRBV2|TRBJ2-5
TGTGCCAGCAGTGAGCTAGCGGGAGGGGCCCAGTACTTC
CASSELAGGAQYF
>.|.|TRBV20-1|TRBJ1-1
TGCAGTGCTCGGGCGAACACTGAAGCTTTCTTT
CSARANTEAFF
>few|.|TRBV6-2/TRBV6-3|TRBJ2-7
TGTGCCAGCAGTTACGAACTACCAGACGGTTCCTACGAGCAGTACTTC
CASSYELPDGSYEQYF
>.|TRBD1|TRBV7-9|TRBJ2-5
TGTGCCAGCAGCTTCGGGCAGACAGGGGTGGAGACCCAGTACTTC
CASSFGQTGVETQYF
>.|.|TRBV6-5|TRBJ1-3
TGTGCCAGCAGTAGGATGGGAGGGCCAAGCTCTGGAAACACCATATATTTT
CASSRMGGPSSGNTIYF
>few|.|TRBV7-2|TRBJ2-7
TGTGCCAGCAGCTTTCGGGGTCAGGCGGAGCAGTACTTC
CASSFRGQAEQYF
>.|.|TRBV7-9|TRBJ1-1
TGTGCCAGCAGCCAGGCGCGCACTGAAGCTTTCTTT
CASSQARTEAFF
>many|.|TRBV3-1|TRBJ1-1
TGTGCCAGCAGCCCCCGTGGGGGGGCTCTGAACACTGAAGCTTTCTTT
CASSPRGGALNTEAFF
>many|.|TRBV13|TRBJ1-2
TGTGCCAGCAGCTTCGGCAGTACCTATGGCTACACCTTC
CASSFGSTYGYTF
>.|.|TRBV11-3|TRBJ2-1
TGTGCCAGCAGCATCACGGGAGAGGTCAATGAGCAGTTCTTC
CASSITGEVNEQFF
>.|TRBD2|TRBV7-3|TRBJ2-2
TGTGCCAGCAGCTCTAGCGGTGCGAACACCGGGGAGCTGTTTTTT
CASSSSGANTGELFF
>once|.|TRBV27|TRBJ2-7
TGTGCCAGCAGTGCGACAGCGGCCTCCTACGAGCAGTACTTC
CASSATAASYEQYF
>few|.|TRBV7-2|TRBJ2-2
TGTGCCAGCAGCCCTCGGGGGGCAAGGGACACCGGGGAGCTGTTTTTT
CASSPRGARDTGELFF
>.|.|TRBV7-9|TRBJ2-5
TGTGCCAGCAGCTTATTTCGAGAGACCCAGTACTTC
CASSLFRETQYF
>.|TRBD2|TRBV7-2|TRBJ2-2
TGTGCCAGCAGCCCCTCCTACGGACTAGCGGGAGTTTCCACCGGGGAGCTGTTTTTT
CASSPSYGLAGVSTGELFF
>many|TRBD1|TRBV19|TRBJ2-2
TGTGCCAGTAGTGCCAGGGGGCTCGCCGGGGAGCTGTTTTTT
CASSARGLAGELFF
>few|TRBD1|TRBV19|TRBJ2-7
TGTGCCAGTACCGGACAGGGCAATAACGAGCAGTACTTC
CASTGQGNNEQYF
>few|TRBD1|TRBV7-2|TRBJ2-1
TGTGCCAGCAGCTTAGGACAGGGTAGGGTTTTCGATGAGCAGTTCTTC
CASSLGQGRVFDEQFF
>.|.|TRBV18|TRBJ1-3
TGTGCCAGCTCACCCTTGGCACCTGGCCAAGGGGGCTCTGGAAACACCATATATTTT
CASSPLAPGQGGSGNTIYF
>.|.|TRBV7-9|TRBJ2-3
TGTGCCAGCAGCTTAGCGATTGAAACAGATACGCAGTATTTT
CASSLAIETDTQYF
>few|TRBD1|TRBV14|TRBJ2-7
TGTGCCAGCAGCGAGGCCGGGACAGGGACCCCCCGTAGCTTC
CASSEAGTGTPRSF
>few|.|TRBV5-4|TRBJ2-2
TGTGCCAGCAGCGAGAGAGCGGTACCTGACACCGGGGAGCTGTTTTTT
CASSERAVPDTGELFF
>many|TRBD2|TRBV11-2|TRBJ2-1
TGTGCCAGCAGCTTCGCCCGAGCGGGGGGGGAGAATGAGCAGTTCTTC
CASSFARAGGENEQFF